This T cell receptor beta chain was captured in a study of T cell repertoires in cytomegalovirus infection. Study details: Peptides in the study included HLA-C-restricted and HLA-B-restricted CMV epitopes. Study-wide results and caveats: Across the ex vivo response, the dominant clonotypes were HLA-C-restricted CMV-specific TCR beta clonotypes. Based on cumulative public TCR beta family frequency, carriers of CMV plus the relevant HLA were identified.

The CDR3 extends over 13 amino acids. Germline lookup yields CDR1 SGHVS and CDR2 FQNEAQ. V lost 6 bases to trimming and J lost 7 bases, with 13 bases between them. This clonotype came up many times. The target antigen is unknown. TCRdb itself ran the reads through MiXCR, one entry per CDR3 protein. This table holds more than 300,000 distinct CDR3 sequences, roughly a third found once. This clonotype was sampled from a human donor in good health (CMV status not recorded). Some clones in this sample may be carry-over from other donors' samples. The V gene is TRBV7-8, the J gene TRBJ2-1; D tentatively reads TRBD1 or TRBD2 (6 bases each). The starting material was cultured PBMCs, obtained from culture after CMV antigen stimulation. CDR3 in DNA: TGTGCCAGCAGGGAACTAGGGGGGAATGAGCAGTTCTTC. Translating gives CASRELGGNEQFF.